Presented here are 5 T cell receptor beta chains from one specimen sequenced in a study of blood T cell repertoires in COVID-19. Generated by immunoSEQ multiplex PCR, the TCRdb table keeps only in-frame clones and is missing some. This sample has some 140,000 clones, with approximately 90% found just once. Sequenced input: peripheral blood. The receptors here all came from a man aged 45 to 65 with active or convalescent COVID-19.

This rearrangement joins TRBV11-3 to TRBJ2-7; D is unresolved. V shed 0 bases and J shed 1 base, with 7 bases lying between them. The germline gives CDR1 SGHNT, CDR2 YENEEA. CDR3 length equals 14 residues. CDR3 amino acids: CASSLDSRSYEQYF. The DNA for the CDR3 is TGTGCCAGCAGCTTAGATTCTAGATCCTACGAGCAGTACTTC.

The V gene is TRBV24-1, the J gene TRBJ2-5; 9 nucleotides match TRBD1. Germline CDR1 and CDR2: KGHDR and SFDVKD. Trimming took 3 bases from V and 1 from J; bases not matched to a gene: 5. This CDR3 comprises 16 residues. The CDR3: CATSDTLDRGQETQYF. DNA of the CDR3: TGTGCCACCAGTGATACCCTGGACAGGGGCCAAGAGACCCAGTACTTC.

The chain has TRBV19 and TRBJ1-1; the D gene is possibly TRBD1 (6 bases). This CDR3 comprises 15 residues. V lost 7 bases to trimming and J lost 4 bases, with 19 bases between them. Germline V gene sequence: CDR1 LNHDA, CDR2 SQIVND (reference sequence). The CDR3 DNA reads TGTGCCAGTAAACTTCAGGGGCCCGCAAGCACTGAAGCTTTCTTT. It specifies CASKLQGPASTEAFF.

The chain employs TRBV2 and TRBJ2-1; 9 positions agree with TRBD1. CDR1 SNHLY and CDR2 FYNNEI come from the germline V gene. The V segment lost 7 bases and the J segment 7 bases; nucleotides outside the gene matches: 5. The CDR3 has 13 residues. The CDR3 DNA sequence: TGTGCCAGCACGCGACAGGGGGGGAATGAGCAGTTCTTC. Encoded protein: CASTRQGGNEQFF.

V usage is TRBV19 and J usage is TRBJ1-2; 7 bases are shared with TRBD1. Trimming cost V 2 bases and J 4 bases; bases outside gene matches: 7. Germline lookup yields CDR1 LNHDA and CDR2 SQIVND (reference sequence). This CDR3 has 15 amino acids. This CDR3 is CASSIKPTGSYGYTF. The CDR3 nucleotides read TGTGCCAGTAGTATAAAACCGACAGGGTCCTATGGCTACACCTTC.